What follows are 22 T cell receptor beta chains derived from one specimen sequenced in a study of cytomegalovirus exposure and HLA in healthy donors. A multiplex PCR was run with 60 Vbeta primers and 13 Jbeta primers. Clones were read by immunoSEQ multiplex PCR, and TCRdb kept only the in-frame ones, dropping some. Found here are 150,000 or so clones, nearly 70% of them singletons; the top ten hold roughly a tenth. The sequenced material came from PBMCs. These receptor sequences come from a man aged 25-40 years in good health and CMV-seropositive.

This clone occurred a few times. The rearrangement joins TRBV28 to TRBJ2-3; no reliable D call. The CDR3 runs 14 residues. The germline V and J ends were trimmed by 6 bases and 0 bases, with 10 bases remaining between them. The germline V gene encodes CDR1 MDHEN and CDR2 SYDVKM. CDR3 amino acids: CASRTGYSTDTQYF. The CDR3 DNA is TGTGCCAGCAGGACCGGGTACAGCACAGATACGCAGTATTTT.

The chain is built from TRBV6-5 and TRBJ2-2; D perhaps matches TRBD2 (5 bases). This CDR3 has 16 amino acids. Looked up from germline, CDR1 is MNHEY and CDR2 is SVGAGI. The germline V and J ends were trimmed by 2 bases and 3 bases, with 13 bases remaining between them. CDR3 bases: TGTGCCAGCAGTTACGCACCTCCCGGGGACACCGGGGAGCTGTTTTTT. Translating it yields CASSYAPPGDTGELFF.

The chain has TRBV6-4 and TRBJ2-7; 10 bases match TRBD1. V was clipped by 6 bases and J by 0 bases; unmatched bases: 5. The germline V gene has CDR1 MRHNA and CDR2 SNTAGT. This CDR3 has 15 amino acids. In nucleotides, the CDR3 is TGTGCCAGCAGCACCGGGACAGGGGCCTCCTACGAGCAGTACTTC. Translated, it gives CASSTGTGASYEQYF.

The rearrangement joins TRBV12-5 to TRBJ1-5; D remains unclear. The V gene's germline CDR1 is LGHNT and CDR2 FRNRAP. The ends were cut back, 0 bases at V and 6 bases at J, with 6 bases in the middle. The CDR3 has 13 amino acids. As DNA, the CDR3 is TGTGCTAGTGGTTTGGTACGACTTCAGCCCCAGCATTTT. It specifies CASGLVRLQPQHF.

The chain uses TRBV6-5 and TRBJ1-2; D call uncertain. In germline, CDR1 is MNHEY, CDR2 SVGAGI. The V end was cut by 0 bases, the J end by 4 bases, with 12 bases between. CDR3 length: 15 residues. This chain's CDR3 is CASSYSEGEGYGYTF. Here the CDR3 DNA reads TGTGCCAGCAGTTACTCAGAGGGCGAGGGCTATGGCTACACCTTC.

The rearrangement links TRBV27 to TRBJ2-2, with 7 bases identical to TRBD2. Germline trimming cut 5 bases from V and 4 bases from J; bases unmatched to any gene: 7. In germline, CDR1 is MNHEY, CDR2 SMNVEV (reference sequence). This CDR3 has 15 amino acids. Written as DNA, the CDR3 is TGTGCCAGCAGTCCTCTACCGGGAGGCACCGGGGAGCTGTTTTTT. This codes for CASSPLPGGTGELFF.

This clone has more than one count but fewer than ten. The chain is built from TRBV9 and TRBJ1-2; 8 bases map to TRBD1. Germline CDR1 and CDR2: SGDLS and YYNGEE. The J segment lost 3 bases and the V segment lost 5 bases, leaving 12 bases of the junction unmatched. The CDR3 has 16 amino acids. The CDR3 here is CASSPGGTGVYYGYTF. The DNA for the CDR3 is TGTGCCAGCAGTCCGGGCGGGACAGGCGTTTACTATGGCTACACCTTC.

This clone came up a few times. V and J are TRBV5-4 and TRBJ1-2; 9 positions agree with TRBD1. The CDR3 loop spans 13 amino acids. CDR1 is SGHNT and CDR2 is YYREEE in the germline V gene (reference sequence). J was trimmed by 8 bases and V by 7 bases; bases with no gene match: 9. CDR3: CASGDRDAWGYTF. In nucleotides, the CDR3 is TGTGCCAGCGGGGACAGGGATGCATGGGGCTACACCTTC.

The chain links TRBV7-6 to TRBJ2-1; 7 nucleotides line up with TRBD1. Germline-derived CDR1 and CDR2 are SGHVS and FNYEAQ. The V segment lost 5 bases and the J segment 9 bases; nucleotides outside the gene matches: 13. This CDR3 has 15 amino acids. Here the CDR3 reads CASSPRDSTTFEQFF. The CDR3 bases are TGTGCCAGCAGCCCCCGGGACAGTACTACATTTGAGCAGTTCTTC.

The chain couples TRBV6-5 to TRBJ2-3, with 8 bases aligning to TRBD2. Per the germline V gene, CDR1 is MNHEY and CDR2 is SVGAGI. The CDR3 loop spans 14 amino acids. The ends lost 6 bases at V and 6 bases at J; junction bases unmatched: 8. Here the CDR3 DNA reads TGTGCCAGCAGCCCCCTCCGCGGGGGGGATACGCAGTATTTT. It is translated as CASSPLRGGDTQYF.

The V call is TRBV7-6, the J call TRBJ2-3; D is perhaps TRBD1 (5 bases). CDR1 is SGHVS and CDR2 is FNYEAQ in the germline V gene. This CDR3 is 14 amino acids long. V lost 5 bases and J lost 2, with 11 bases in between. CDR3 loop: CASSQRQNTDTQYF. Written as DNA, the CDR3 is TGTGCCAGCAGCCAAAGACAGAACACAGATACGCAGTATTTT.

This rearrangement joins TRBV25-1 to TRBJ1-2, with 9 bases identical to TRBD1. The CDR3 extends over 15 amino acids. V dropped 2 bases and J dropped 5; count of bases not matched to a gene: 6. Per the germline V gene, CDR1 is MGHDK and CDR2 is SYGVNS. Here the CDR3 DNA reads TGTGCCAGCAGTGAACAGGGACAGGGACTTTATGGCTACACCTTC. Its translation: CASSEQGQGLYGYTF.

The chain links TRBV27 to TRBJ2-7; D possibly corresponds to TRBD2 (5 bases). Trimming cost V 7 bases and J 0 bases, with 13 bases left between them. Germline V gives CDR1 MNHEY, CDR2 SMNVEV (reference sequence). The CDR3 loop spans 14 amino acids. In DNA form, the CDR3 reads TGTGCCAGCAAGGATTTTGACTACTCCTACGAGCAGTACTTC. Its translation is CASKDFDYSYEQYF.

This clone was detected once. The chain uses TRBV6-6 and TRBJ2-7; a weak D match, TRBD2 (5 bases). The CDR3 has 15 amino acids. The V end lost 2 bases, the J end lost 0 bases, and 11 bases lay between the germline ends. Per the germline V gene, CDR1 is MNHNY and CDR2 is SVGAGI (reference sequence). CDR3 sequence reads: CASSYLRDYSYEQYF. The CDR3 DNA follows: TGTGCCAGCAGTTACCTTCGTGACTACTCCTACGAGCAGTACTTC.

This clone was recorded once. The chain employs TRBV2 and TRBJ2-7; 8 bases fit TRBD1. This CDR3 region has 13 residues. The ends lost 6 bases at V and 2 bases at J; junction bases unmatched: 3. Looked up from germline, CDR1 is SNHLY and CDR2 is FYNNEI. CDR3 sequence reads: CASRLQGAYEQYF. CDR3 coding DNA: TGTGCCAGCAGACTACAGGGGGCCTACGAGCAGTACTTC.

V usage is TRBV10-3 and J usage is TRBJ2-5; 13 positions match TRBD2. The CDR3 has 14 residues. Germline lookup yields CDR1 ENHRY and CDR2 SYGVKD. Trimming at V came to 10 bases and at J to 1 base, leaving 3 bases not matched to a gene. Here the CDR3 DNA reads TGTGCCAGCCGGACTAGCGGGAGCCAAGAGACCCAGTACTTC. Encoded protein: CASRTSGSQETQYF.

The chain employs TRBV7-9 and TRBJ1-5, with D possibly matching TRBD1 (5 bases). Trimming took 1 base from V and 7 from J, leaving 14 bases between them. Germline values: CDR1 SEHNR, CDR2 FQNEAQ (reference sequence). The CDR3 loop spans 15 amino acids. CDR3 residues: CASSLDSLPGQPQHF. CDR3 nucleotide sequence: TGTGCCAGCAGCTTAGATTCCCTCCCAGGGCAGCCCCAGCATTTT.

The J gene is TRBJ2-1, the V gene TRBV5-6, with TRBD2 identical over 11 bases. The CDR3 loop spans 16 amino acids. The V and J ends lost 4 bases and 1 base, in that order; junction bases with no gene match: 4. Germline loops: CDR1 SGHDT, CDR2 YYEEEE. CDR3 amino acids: CASSDSGRGSYNEQFF. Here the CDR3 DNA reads TGTGCCAGCAGCGATAGCGGGAGGGGGTCCTACAATGAGCAGTTCTTC.

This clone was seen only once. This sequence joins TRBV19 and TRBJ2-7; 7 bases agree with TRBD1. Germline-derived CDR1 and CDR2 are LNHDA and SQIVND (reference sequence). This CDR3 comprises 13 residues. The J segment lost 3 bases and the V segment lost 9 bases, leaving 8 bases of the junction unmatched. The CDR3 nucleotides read TGTGCCAGCGGCGAGGCAGGGGGCTACGAGCAGTACTTC. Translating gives CASGEAGGYEQYF.

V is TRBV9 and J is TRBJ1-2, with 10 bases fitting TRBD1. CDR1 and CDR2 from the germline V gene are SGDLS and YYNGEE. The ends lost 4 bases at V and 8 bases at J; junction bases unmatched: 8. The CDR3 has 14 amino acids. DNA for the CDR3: TGTGCCAGCAGCTTGGGACAGGGGCTGGGAGGCTACACCTTC. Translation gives CASSLGQGLGGYTF.

The CDR3 here is CASTPSQGYDRLNTGELFF. Here the CDR3 DNA reads TGTGCCAGCACCCCTTCCCAGGGATACGATCGTCTTAACACCGGGGAGCTGTTTTTT. This chain links TRBV2 with TRBJ2-2; tentatively, D is TRBD1 (5 bases). The CDR3 contains 19 residues. Deletions cut 7 bases from V and 2 bases from J, with 26 bases between. CDR1 and CDR2 (germline): SNHLY, FYNNEI. The whole variable domain, remainder taken from reference TRBV2 and TRBJ2-2, is EPEVTQTPSHQVTQMGQEVILRCVPISNHLYFYWYRQILGQKVEFLVSFYNNEISEKSEIFDDQFSVERPDGSNFTLKIRSTKLEDSAMYFCASTPSQGYDRLNTGELFFGEGSRLTVL.

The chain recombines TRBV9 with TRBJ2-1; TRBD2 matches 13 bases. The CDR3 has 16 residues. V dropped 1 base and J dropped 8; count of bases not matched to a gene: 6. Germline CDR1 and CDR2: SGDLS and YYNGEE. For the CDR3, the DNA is TGTGCCAGCAGCGTAAGTAGGACTAGCGGGAGAGATGAGCAGTTCTTC. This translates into CASSVSRTSGRDEQFF.